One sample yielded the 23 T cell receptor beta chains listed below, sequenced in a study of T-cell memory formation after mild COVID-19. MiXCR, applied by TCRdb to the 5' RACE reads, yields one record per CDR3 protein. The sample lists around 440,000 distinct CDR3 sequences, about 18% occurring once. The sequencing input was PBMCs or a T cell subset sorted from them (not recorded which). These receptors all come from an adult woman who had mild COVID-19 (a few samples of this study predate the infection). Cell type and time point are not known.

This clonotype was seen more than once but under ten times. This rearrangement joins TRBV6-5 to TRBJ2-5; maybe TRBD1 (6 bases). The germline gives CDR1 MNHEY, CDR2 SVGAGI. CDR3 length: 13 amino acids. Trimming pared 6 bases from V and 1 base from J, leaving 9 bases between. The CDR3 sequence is CASSMTGQETQYF. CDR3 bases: TGTGCCAGCAGCATGACAGGCCAAGAGACCCAGTACTTC.

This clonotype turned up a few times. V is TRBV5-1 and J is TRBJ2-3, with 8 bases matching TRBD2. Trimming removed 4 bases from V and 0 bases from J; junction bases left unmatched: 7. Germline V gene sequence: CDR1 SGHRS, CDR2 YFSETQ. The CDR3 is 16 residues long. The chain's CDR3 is CASSPTSGTSTDTQYF. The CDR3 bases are TGCGCCAGCAGCCCAACTAGCGGAACTAGCACAGATACGCAGTATTTT.

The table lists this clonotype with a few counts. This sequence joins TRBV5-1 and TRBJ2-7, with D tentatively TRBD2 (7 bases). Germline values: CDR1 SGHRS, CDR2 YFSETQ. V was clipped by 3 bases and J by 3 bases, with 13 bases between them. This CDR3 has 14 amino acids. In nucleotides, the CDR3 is TGCGCCAGCAGCTCCGAGGGGGGGAACTACGAGCAGTACTTC. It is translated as CASSSEGGNYEQYF.

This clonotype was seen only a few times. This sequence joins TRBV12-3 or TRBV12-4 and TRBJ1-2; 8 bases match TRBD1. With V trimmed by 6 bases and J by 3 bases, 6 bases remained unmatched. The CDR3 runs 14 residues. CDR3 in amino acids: CASSRTGFDYGYTF. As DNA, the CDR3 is TGTGCCAGCAGCAGGACAGGGTTTGACTATGGCTACACCTTC.

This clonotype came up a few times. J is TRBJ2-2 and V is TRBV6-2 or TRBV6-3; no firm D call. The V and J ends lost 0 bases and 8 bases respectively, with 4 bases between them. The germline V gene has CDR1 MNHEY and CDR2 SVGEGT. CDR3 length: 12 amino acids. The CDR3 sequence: CASSYSEGELFF. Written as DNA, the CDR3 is TGTGCCAGCAGTTACTCGGAAGGGGAGCTGTTTTTT.

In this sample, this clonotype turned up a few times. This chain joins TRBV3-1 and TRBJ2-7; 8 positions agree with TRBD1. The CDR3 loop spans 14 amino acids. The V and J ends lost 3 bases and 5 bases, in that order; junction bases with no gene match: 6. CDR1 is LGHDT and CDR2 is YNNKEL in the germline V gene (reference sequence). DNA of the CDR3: TGTGCCAGCAGCCATACGGACAGGGTCCACGAGCAGTACTTC. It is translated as CASSHTDRVHEQYF.

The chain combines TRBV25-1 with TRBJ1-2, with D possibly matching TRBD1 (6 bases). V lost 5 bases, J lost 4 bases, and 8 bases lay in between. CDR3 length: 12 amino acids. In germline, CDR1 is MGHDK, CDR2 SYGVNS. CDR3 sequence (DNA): TGTGCCAGCAGTAAACAGGGCTATGGCTACACCTTC. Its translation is CASSKQGYGYTF.

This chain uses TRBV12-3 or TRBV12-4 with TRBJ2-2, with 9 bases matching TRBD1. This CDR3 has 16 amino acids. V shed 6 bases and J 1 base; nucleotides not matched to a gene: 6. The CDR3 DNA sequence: TGTGCCAGCAGAGCCGGGACAGGGATGAACACCGGGGAGCTGTTTTTT. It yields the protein CASRAGTGMNTGELFF.

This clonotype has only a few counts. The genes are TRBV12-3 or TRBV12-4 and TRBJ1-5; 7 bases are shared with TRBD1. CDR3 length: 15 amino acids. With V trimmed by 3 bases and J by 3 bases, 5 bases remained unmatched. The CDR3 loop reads CASSFSGGYNQPQHF. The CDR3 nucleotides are TGTGCCAGCAGTTTCTCAGGGGGGTACAATCAGCCCCAGCATTTT.

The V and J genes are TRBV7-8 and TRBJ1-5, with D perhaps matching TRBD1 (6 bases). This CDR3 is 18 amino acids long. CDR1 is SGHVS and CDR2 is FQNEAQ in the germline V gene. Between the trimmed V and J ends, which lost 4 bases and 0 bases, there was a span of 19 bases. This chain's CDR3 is CASSSRKGGPYSNQPQHF. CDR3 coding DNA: TGTGCCAGCAGCTCCCGAAAGGGGGGGCCGTATAGCAATCAGCCCCAGCATTTT.

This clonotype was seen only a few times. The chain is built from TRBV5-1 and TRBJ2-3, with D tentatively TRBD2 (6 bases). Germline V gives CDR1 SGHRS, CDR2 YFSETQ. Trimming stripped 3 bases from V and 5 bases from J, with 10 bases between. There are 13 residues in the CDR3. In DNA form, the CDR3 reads TGCGCCAGCAGCTGGGGGACTGGAGATACGCAGTATTTT. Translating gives CASSWGTGDTQYF.

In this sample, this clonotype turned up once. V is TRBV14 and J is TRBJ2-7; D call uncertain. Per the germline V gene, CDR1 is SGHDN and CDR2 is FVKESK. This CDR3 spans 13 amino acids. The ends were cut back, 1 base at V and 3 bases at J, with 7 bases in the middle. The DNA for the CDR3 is TGTGCCAGCAGCCAAGCTATTCACTACGAGCAGTACTTC. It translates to CASSQAIHYEQYF.

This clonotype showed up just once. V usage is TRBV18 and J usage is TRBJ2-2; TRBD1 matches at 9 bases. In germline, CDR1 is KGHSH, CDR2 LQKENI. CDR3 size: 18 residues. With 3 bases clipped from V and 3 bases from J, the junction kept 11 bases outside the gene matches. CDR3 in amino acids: CASSPDGTGQMHTGELFF. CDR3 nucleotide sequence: TGTGCCAGCTCACCCGACGGGACAGGGCAAATGCACACCGGGGAGCTGTTTTTT.

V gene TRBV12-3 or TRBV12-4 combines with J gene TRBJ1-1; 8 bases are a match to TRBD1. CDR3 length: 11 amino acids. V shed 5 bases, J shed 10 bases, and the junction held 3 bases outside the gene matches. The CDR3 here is CASSPQGAAFF. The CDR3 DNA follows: TGTGCCAGCAGTCCCCAGGGGGCAGCTTTCTTT.

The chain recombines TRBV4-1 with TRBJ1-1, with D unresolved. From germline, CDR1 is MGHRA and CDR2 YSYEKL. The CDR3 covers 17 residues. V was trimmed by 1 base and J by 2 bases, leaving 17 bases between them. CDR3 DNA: TGCGCCAGCAGCCAAGTTGGAGGGCACAAGGGCAACACTGAAGCTTTCTTT. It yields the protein CASSQVGGHKGNTEAFF.

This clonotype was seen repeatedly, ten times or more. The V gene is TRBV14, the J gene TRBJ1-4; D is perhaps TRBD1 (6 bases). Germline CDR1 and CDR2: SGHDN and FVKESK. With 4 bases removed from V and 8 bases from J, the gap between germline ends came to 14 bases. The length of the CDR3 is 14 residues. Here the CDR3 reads CASSRGAQEEKLFF. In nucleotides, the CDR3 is TGTGCCAGCAGCCGGGGGGCCCAGGAGGAAAAACTGTTTTTT.

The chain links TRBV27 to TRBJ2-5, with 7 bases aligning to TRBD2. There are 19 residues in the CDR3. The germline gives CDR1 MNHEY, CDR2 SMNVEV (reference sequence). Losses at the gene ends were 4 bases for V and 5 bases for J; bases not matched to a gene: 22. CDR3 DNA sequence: TGTGCCAGCAGTTGGGGTGGTGAGCGGGGCGGAATATTTTTTGAGACCCAGTACTTC. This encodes CASSWGGERGGIFFETQYF.

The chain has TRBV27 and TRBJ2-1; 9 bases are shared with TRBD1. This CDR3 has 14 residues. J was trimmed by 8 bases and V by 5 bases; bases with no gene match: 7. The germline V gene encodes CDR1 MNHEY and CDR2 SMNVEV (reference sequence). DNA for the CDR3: TGTGCCAGCAGTCCGGGACAGGGTTTTCATGAGCAGTTCTTC. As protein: CASSPGQGFHEQFF.

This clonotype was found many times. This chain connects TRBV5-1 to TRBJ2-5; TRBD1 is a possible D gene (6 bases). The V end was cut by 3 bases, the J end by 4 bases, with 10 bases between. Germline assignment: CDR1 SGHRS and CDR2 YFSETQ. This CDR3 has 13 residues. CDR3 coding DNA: TGCGCCAGCAGCTGGGACATCCTAGAGACCCAGTACTTC. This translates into CASSWDILETQYF.

The CDR3 loop is CASSQPDLMNTEAFF. The DNA of the CDR3 is TGCGCCAGCAGCCAACCGGACTTAATGAACACTGAAGCTTTCTTT. This sequence joins TRBV4-1 and TRBJ1-1; D call uncertain. This CDR3 is 15 amino acids long. Germline values: CDR1 MGHRA, CDR2 YSYEKL. V lost 2 bases, J lost 0 bases, and 10 bases lay in between.

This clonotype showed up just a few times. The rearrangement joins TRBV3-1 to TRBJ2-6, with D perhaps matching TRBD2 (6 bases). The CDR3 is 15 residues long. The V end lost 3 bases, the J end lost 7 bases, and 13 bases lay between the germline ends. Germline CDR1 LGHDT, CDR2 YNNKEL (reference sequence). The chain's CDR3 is CASSHGTVGANVLTF. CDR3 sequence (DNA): TGTGCCAGCAGCCACGGGACTGTGGGAGCCAACGTCCTGACTTTC.

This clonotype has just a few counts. CDR3 sequence: CASSWNTDTQYF. The CDR3 DNA sequence: TGTGCCAGTAGCTGGAACACAGATACGCAGTATTTT. The V and J genes are TRBV19 and TRBJ2-3; D is ambiguous. The germline CDR1 and CDR2 sequences are LNHDA and SQIVND (reference sequence). V lost 6 bases and J 2 bases, leaving 6 bases between the germline ends. The CDR3 sequence is 12 residues long.

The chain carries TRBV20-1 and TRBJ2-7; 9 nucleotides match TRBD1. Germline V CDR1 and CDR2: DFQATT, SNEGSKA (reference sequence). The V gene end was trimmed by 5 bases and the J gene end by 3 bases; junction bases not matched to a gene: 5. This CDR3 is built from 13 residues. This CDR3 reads CSAPGQGIYEQYF. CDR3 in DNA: TGCAGTGCTCCCGGACAGGGGATCTACGAGCAGTACTTC.